This T cell receptor beta chain was found in a study of blood T cell repertoires in COVID-19. Per the germline V gene, CDR1 is GTSNPN and CDR2 is SVGIG (reference sequence). V dropped 0 bases and J dropped 3 bases, with 26 bases sitting between them. The CDR3 extends over 19 amino acids. Measured with immunoSEQ multiplex PCR; TCRdb has only the in-frame clones, and not every one. The sample includes 170,000 or so clones, roughly 87% of them seen just once. Which cohort a participant joined came from the clinical history participants gave. Sequencing was carried out using PBMCs or T cells enriched from blood (not recorded which). This clonotype was obtained from a woman aged 50 to 65 who had recovered from COVID-19. The rearrangement links TRBV30 to TRBJ1-1; D unresolved. CDR3 nucleotides: TGTGCCTGGAGTGTACGATGGCGGCTACGTTCGGCGGAGGACACTGAAGCTTTCTTT. It encodes CAWSVRWRLRSAEDTEAFF.